The T cell receptor (beta chain) described here comes from a study of cytomegalovirus exposure and HLA in healthy donors. As concerns this clone: Its antigen is unidentified.

The validation cohort, a group of over a hundred subjects, included the donors and was separate from the approximately 680-subject first cohort. Study outcomes and limitations: Despite most TCR sequences being rare, some public TCRs occurred in many donors. Reportedly, diagnosis of cytomegalovirus status by the classifier showed high specificity and sensitivity. TCR clusters originating in the first cohort tended to co-occur in the roughly 120 validation repertoires, according to a later analysis.

The protocol was immunoSEQ multiplex PCR, while the TCRdb copy is restricted to in-frame clones and leaves out a portion. The profile shows 90,000 to 100,000 clones, less than 90% of them singletons. This CDR3 is 13 amino acids long. The ends were cut back, 3 bases at V and 7 bases at J, with 9 bases in the middle. Germline CDR1 reads MNHEY; CDR2 reads SMNVEV (reference sequence). This clonotype was obtained from a man aged 18 to 29 in good health and CMV-seropositive. This chain joins TRBV27 and TRBJ2-2; tentatively, D is TRBD2 (6 bases). The sample was PBMCs. The CDR3 here is CASSFRELGELFF. As DNA, the CDR3 is TGTGCCAGCAGTTTCCGGGAGCTCGGGGAGCTGTTTTTT.